The 23 T cell receptor beta chains below were found in one sample sequenced in a study of blood T cell repertoires in COVID-19. TCRdb's copy holds only in-frame clones and misses some; the assay was immunoSEQ multiplex PCR. The data show around 300,000 clones, approximately 85% seen once. Material: peripheral blood. These receptors were collected from a woman aged 65 to 85 with acute or convalescent COVID-19.

The chain recombines TRBV10-3 with TRBJ1-1; weak D call: TRBD1 (5 bases). Germline V CDR1 and CDR2: ENHRY, SYGVKD. The CDR3 length is 14 residues. Trimming pared 0 bases from V and 3 bases from J, leaving 8 bases between. CDR3 residues: CAISESAGDTEAFF. CDR3 bases: TGTGCCATCAGTGAGTCGGCGGGGGACACTGAAGCTTTCTTT.

This clone was seen once. This chain connects TRBV20-1 to TRBJ2-1; a possible D gene is TRBD1 (5 bases). The CDR3 totals 13 residues. Germline V gives CDR1 DFQATT, CDR2 SNEGSKA (reference sequence). Deletions cut 3 bases from V and 10 bases from J, with 16 bases between. CDR3 amino acids: CSASHLGRMEQFF. The CDR3 nucleotides are TGCAGTGCTAGTCACCTGGGGCGGATGGAGCAGTTCTTC.

V and J are TRBV9 and TRBJ2-7, with D hard to call. Germline CDR1 SGDLS, CDR2 YYNGEE. V gave up 4 bases and J gave up 6 bases, with 17 bases separating them. This CDR3 is 14 amino acids long. CDR3 nucleotides: TGTGCCAGCAGCCCGAGACCTTCCGGCGGCGAGCAGTACTTC. Its protein is CASSPRPSGGEQYF.

A remark on this clone: This same CDR3 is encoded by further DNA sequences in the sample. This chain's CDR3 is CASSYRGSYGYTF. The CDR3 region has the DNA TGTGCCAGCAGCTACAGGGGCTCCTATGGCTACACCTTC. V is TRBV11-1 and J is TRBJ1-2; 7 nucleotides align to TRBD1. Germline trimming cut 4 bases from V and 4 bases from J; bases unmatched to any gene: 3. The CDR3 is 13 residues long. The germline CDR1 and CDR2 sequences are SGHAT and FQDESV (reference sequence). The complete variable domain, with remaining parts taken from reference TRBV11-1 and TRBJ1-2, reads EAEVAQSPRYKITEKSQAVAFWCDPISGHATLYWYRQILGQGPELLVQFQDESVVDDSQLPKDRFSAERLKGVDSTLKIQPAELGDSAMYLCASSYRGSYGYTFGSGTRLTVV.

The chain joins TRBV7-6 to TRBJ1-1; D remains ambiguous. The germline V gene encodes CDR1 SGHVS and CDR2 FNYEAQ. Trimming shortened V by 1 base and J by 0 bases, and 18 bases separated the two germline ends. This CDR3 spans 18 amino acids. CDR3 in amino acids: CASSLGLASDIMNTEAFF. For the CDR3, the DNA is TGTGCCAGCAGCTTAGGTTTGGCCTCCGATATTATGAACACTGAAGCTTTCTTT.

This clone has more than one count but fewer than ten. The gene calls are TRBV25-1 and TRBJ2-7; 8 nucleotides align to TRBD1. V shed 4 bases and J 4 bases; nucleotides not matched to a gene: 0. Germline V gives CDR1 MGHDK, CDR2 SYGVNS. The CDR3 runs 12 residues. CDR3 nucleotide sequence: TGTGCCAGCAGTGGGGACAGGTACGAGCAGTACTTC. Translated: CASSGDRYEQYF.

V usage is TRBV6-5 and J usage is TRBJ2-3; D remains ambiguous. V lost 6 bases and J lost 4, with 8 bases in between. The germline V gene has CDR1 MNHEY and CDR2 SVGAGI. The CDR3 length is 12 residues. In DNA, the CDR3 is TGTGCCAGCAGACTACACCCAGATACGCAGTATTTT. This encodes CASRLHPDTQYF.

V and J are TRBV13 and TRBJ2-7, with 9 bases matching TRBD2. Germline CDR1 reads PRHDT; CDR2 reads FYEKMQ (reference sequence). V was pared by 3 bases and J by 6 bases, with 6 bases of the junction left unmatched. The CDR3 loop spans 14 amino acids. In nucleotides, the CDR3 is TGTGCCAGCAGCTTTCTTATAGCGGGGGTCGAGCAGTACTTC. Translated: CASSFLIAGVEQYF.

This chain joins TRBV27 and TRBJ1-6; TRBD1 aligns across 7 bases. The CDR3 is 17 amino acids. V lost 2 bases and J lost 4; bases outside the gene matches: 8. Germline V gives CDR1 MNHEY, CDR2 SMNVEV (reference sequence). The CDR3 protein is CASSLTSGQVYNSPLHF. The CDR3 nucleotides are TGTGCCAGCAGTTTAACCTCCGGACAGGTTTATAATTCACCCCTCCACTTT.

The gene calls are TRBV5-4 and TRBJ2-4; no reliable D call. CDR3 length: 16 amino acids. Trimming took 0 bases from V and 1 from J, leaving 11 bases between them. The germline CDR1 and CDR2 sequences are SGHNT and YYREEE (reference sequence). The CDR3 loop is CASSLGPTTAKNIQYF. DNA for the CDR3: TGTGCCAGCAGCTTGGGGCCAACTACCGCCAAAAACATTCAGTACTTC.

The chain uses TRBV7-2 and TRBJ2-3; D unresolved. Trimming took 2 bases from V and 1 from J, leaving 7 bases between them. Germline CDR1 SGHTA, CDR2 FQGNSA. The CDR3 loop spans 14 amino acids. The CDR3 protein is CASSLPGRTDTQYF. CDR3 in DNA: TGTGCCAGCAGCTTACCCGGTCGCACAGATACGCAGTATTTT.

This chain joins TRBV10-3 and TRBJ2-7; TRBD2 matches 10 bases. V shed 7 bases and J 2 bases; nucleotides not matched to a gene: 2. Germline V gene sequence: CDR1 ENHRY, CDR2 SYGVKD. The CDR3 totals 13 residues. CDR3 nucleotides: TGTGCCATCAAAAGCGGGGGGGCCTACGAGCAGTACTTC. It codes for CAIKSGGAYEQYF.

V is TRBV3-1 (or the pseudogene TRBV3-2) and J is TRBJ1-1; TRBD1 might be the D (6 bases). The V and J ends lost 7 bases and 1 base respectively, with 16 bases between them. Germline V lookup: CDR1 LGHDT, CDR2 YNNKEL (reference sequence). The CDR3 spans 15 residues. CDR3 nucleotide sequence: TGTGCCAGCAAGGCTGTACAGGGTGGGAACACTGAAGCTTTCTTT. Translation gives CASKAVQGGNTEAFF.

The chain employs TRBV4-1 and TRBJ2-7, with 9 bases fitting TRBD1. The CDR3 is 15 residues long. With 3 bases clipped from V and 5 bases from J, the junction kept 8 bases outside the gene matches. Germline V gene data show CDR1 as MGHRA and CDR2 as YSYEKL. CDR3 sequence: CASSQPDRGGHEQYF. The CDR3 bases are TGCGCCAGCAGCCAGCCGGACAGGGGAGGTCACGAGCAGTACTTC.

The chain has TRBV18 and TRBJ1-4; 8 nucleotides agree with TRBD1. Germline V gene sequence: CDR1 KGHSH, CDR2 LQKENI. CDR3 size: 15 residues. Trimming removed 1 base from V and 4 bases from J; junction bases left unmatched: 2. The CDR3 bases are TGTGCCAGCTCACCACGGACAGGGAATAATGAAAAACTGTTTTTT. Amino acids: CASSPRTGNNEKLFF.

The chain recombines TRBV5-1 with TRBJ1-1; D is unresolved. CDR3 length: 11 amino acids. With 3 bases removed from V and 7 bases from J, the gap between germline ends came to 7 bases. Germline V gene lookup returns CDR1 SGHRS and CDR2 YFSETQ. For the CDR3, the DNA is TGCGCCAGCAGCTCCACTCGTGAAGCTTTCTTT. The encoded protein is CASSSTREAFF.

The chain uses TRBV18 and TRBJ2-2; 7 positions match TRBD2. The trim removed 4 bases at V and 6 bases at J, leaving 5 bases unmatched. Per germline, CDR1 KGHSH and CDR2 LQKENI. This CDR3 has 14 residues. DNA of the CDR3: TGTGCCAGCTCACGCACTAGCGACGCCGGGGAGCTGTTTTTT. It translates to CASSRTSDAGELFF.

J is TRBJ2-1 and V is TRBV5-1; 10 bases align to TRBD1. V was clipped by 3 bases and J by 1 base; unmatched bases: 7. The germline CDR1 and CDR2 sequences are SGHRS and YFSETQ. The CDR3 runs 17 residues. The CDR3 loop is CASSSGQGVMSYNEQFF. The CDR3 DNA sequence: TGCGCCAGCAGCTCAGGACAGGGGGTAATGTCCTACAATGAGCAGTTCTTC.

The rearrangement joins TRBV18 to TRBJ2-5; D is unresolved. This CDR3 comprises 13 residues. The germline V and J ends were trimmed by 2 bases and 4 bases, with 8 bases remaining between them. Germline CDR1 and CDR2: KGHSH and LQKENI. The CDR3 loop reads CASSPSQRETQYF. DNA for the CDR3: TGTGCCAGCTCACCATCGCAGCGAGAGACCCAGTACTTC.

The chain uses TRBV7-2 and TRBJ1-1; D gene uncertain. CDR1 is SGHTA and CDR2 is FQGNSA in the germline V gene. Trimming pared 5 bases from V and 2 bases from J, leaving 12 bases between. The CDR3 consists of 14 residues. This CDR3 is CASSPWLANTEAFF. DNA of the CDR3: TGTGCCAGCAGCCCTTGGCTGGCTAACACTGAAGCTTTCTTT.

There are a few counts of this clone. The CDR3 reads CASRRQGGYEQYF. The CDR3 coding sequence is TGTGCCAGCCGACGACAGGGGGGCTACGAGCAGTACTTC. V and J are TRBV25-1 and TRBJ2-7; 9 bases fit TRBD1. This CDR3 is built from 13 residues. The J segment lost 3 bases and the V segment lost 8 bases, leaving 5 bases of the junction unmatched. CDR1 and CDR2 from the germline V gene are MGHDK and SYGVNS.

In this sample, this clone turned up a few times. The chain combines TRBV6-6 with TRBJ2-7; D is unclear. The CDR3 loop spans 16 amino acids. Per germline, CDR1 MNHNY and CDR2 SVGAGI (reference sequence). Trimming took 11 bases from V and 0 from J, leaving 23 bases between them. CDR3 DNA: TGTGCCGCCCGAATCGGAGACTTGCCCGGCTCCTACGAGCAGTACTTC. This sequence encodes CAARIGDLPGSYEQYF.

The V gene is TRBV5-4, the J gene TRBJ2-1; a weak D match, TRBD1 (5 bases). This CDR3 has 14 residues. Between the trimmed V and J ends, which lost 4 bases and 8 bases, there was a span of 16 bases. Looked up from germline, CDR1 is SGHNT and CDR2 is YYREEE (reference sequence). In DNA form, the CDR3 reads TGTGCCAGCAGCCCCGGACCAAGCAGGGATGAGCAGTTCTTC. It is translated as CASSPGPSRDEQFF.